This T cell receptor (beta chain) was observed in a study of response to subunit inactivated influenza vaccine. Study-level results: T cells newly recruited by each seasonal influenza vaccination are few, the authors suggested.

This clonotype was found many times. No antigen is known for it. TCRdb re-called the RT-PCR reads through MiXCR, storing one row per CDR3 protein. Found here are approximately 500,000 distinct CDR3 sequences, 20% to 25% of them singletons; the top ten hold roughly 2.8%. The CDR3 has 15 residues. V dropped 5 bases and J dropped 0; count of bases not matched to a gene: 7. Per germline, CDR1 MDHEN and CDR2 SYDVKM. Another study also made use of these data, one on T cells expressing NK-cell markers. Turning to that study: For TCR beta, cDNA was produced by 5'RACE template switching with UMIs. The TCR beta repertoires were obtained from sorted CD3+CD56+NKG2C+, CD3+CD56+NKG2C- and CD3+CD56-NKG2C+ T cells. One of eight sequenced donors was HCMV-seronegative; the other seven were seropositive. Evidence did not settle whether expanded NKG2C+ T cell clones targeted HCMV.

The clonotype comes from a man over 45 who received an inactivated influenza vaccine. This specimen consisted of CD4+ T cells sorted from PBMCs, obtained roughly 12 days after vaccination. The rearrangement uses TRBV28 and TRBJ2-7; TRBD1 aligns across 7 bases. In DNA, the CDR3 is TGTGCCAGCAGTAAGAGACAGGGTCTCTCCTACGAGCAGTACTTC. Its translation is CASSKRQGLSYEQYF.